The next 4 T cell receptor beta chains were all read from a single sample in a study of cytomegalovirus exposure and HLA in healthy donors (TCRdb year 2017). Library preparation employed the immunoSEQ multiplex PCR assay. A mixture of 60 forward primers for TCR Vbeta segments and 13 reverse primers for TCR Jbeta segments was used in the multiplex PCR. Here the immuneACCESS table is served through TCRdb, limited to in-frame sequences with V and J called. Missing clones are a known gap in these copies; in checked studies unresolved V genes cover under half, and the rest lacks a known reason. This sample has under 250,000 clones in its table, and about 83% of those were observed once. In total, the top ten clones hold 10% to 13% of the sample. The sequenced material came from PBMCs. The receptors were sampled from a woman aged 45-60 years in good health and CMV-seropositive.

V is TRBV28 and J is TRBJ2-3; D uncertain. Germline V gene lookup returns CDR1 MDHEN and CDR2 SYDVKM. V lost 4 bases, J lost 6 bases, and 8 bases lay in between. The CDR3 runs 12 residues. This chain's CDR3 is CASSSGEDTQYF. For the CDR3, the DNA is TGTGCCAGCAGTTCCGGTGAGGATACGCAGTATTTT.

The chain has TRBV5-6 and TRBJ2-1; 11 bases are shared with TRBD2. Germline CDR1 reads SGHDT; CDR2 reads YYEEEE. CDR3 size: 17 residues. Unmatched junction bases numbered 10, after V lost 4 bases and J lost 4 bases. The chain's CDR3 is CASSKRLTSGGYNEQFF. The DNA of the CDR3 is TGTGCCAGCAGCAAAAGGCTTACTAGCGGGGGATACAATGAGCAGTTCTTC.

The chain couples TRBV5-1 to TRBJ2-7; TRBD1 might be the D (6 bases). The CDR3 runs 15 residues. Germline V gives CDR1 SGHRS, CDR2 YFSETQ. Trimming left V 3 bases short and J 2 bases short, with 15 bases between. The CDR3 coding sequence is TGCGCCAGCAGCTACGCCCCGGGACAAACCTACGAGCAGTACTTC. Translating it yields CASSYAPGQTYEQYF.

The V and J genes are TRBV9 and TRBJ2-3, with 10 positions matching TRBD2. The CDR3 loop spans 16 amino acids. V trimming: 0 bases; J trimming: 2 bases; junction bases outside the gene matches: 3. Germline V gene data show CDR1 as SGDLS and CDR2 as YYNGEE. The CDR3 DNA sequence: TGTGCCAGCAGCGTAGGACTAGCGGGTTTCACAGATACGCAGTATTTT. As protein: CASSVGLAGFTDTQYF.